This T cell receptor beta chain was recovered during a study of T cells in Graves' hyperthyroidism and ophthalmopathy. This clonotype was picked up many times. After removal of 4 bases from V and 0 bases from J, the junction contained 7 bases not matched to a gene. The germline V gene encodes CDR1 KGHDR and CDR2 SFDVKD. This CDR3 is 17 amino acids long. RNA transcripts gave rise to amplified TCR beta CDR3 regions. During a first-round RT-PCR of the TCR CDR3, the HTBI primer set was used. MiXCR, run by TCRdb on the multiplex PCR reads, gives a single entry per CDR3 protein. The data show 610,000 or so distinct CDR3 sequences, with about 45% seen just once and more than 7.5% held by the top ten.

The V call is TRBV24-1, the J call TRBJ2-2, with 7 bases identical to TRBD2. The sample consisted of peripheral blood or thyroid tissue (not recorded which). This sequence originates from a woman younger than 30 with Graves' hyperthyroidism. The CDR3 protein is CATSEILSGPNTGELFF. The CDR3 bases are TGTGCCACCAGTGAGATACTTAGCGGGCCGAACACCGGGGAGCTGTTTTTT.